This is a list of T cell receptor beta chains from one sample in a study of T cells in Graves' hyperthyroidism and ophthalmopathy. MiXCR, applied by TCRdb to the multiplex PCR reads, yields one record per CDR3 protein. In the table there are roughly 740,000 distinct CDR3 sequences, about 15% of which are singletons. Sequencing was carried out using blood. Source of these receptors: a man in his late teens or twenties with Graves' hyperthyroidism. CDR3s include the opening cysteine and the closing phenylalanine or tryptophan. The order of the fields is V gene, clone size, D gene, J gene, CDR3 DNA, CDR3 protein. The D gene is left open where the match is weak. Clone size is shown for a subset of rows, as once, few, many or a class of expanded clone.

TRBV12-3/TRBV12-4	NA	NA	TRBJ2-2	TGTGCCAGCAGGCTATTGGCACAAGGTTGGCCCGGGGAGCTGTTTTTT	CASRLLAQGWPGELFF
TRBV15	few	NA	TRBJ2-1	TGTGCCACCAGCAGCCAGGGGAAGCAGTTCTTC	CATSSQGKQFF
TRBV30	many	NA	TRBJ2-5	TGTGCCTGGACCAGGGGAGCCGACCAAGAGACCCAGTACTTC	CAWTRGADQETQYF
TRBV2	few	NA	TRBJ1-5	TGTGCCAGCAGCAGGGTTCAAAATCAGCCCCAGCATTTT	CASSRVQNQPQHF
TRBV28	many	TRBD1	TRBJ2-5	TGTGCCAGCCAACAGGGGGCTGAAGAGACCCAGTACTTC	CASQQGAEETQYF
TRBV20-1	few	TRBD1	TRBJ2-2	TGCAGTGCTAAATCGGACAGGGCGGCCGGGGAGCTGTTTTTT	CSAKSDRAAGELFF
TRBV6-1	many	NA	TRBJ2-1	TGTGCCAGCAGTCCCTCGAGGTCCTACAATGAGCAGTTCTTC	CASSPSRSYNEQFF
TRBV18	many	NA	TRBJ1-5	TGTGCCAGCTCACCAAGCCAGGTGAGCAATCAGCCCCAGCATTTT	CASSPSQVSNQPQHF
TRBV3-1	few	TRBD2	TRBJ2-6	TGTGCCAGCAGCCGGACCGGGACTAGCTTCTCTGGGGCCAACGTCCTGACTTTC	CASSRTGTSFSGANVLTF
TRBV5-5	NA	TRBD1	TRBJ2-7	TGTGCCAGCAGCTCACGTCTGGGACAGGGATATAAGCAGTACTTC	CASSSRLGQGYKQYF
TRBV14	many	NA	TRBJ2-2	TGTGCCAGCAGCCAAGCCGGGGAGCTGTTTTTT	CASSQAGELFF
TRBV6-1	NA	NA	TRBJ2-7	TGTGCCAGCAGTTCCCCGGGAGTCTCCCACGAGCAGTACTTC	CASSSPGVSHEQYF
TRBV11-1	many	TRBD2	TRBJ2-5	TGTGCCAGCAGCCCCACTAGCGGCAAAGAGACCCAGTACTTC	CASSPTSGKETQYF
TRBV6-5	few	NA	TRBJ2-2	TGTGCCAGCAGTTACGAATACACCGGGGAGCTGTTTTTT	CASSYEYTGELFF
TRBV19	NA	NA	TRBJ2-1	TGTGCCAGCGCGGACCGACCAGACCGCAATGAGCAGTTCTTC	CASADRPDRNEQFF
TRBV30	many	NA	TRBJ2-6	TGTGCCTGTCAGGTCTCCGGGGCCAACGTCCTGACTTTC	CACQVSGANVLTF
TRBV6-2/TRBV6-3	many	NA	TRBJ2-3	TGTGCCAGCAGCCCCCCCAGTGCGCGGCCTGAGGCAGATACGCAGTATTTT	CASSPPSARPEADTQYF
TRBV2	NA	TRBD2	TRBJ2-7	TGTGCCAGCCGAGGACTAGCGGGAGGCGAGCAGTACTTC	CASRGLAGGEQYF
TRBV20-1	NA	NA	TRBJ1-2	TGCAGTGCTAGAAACCTCGAAGGGGACCCCTTTGGCTACACCTTC	CSARNLEGDPFGYTF
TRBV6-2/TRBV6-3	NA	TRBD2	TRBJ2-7	TGTGCCAGCAGACCCCCCGTAGGGACTAGCAATGTCGAGCAGTACTTC	CASRPPVGTSNVEQYF
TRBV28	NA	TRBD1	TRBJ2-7	TGTGCCAGCAGCTCAGGGACAGTCGAGCAGTACTTC	CASSSGTVEQYF
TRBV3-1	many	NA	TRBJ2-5	TGTGCCAGCAGCCAAGATACGGGCCGGCAAGAGACCCAGTACTTC	CASSQDTGRQETQYF
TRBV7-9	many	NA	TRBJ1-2	TGTGCCAGCAGCTTAGACGGGGACTATGGCTACACCTTC	CASSLDGDYGYTF
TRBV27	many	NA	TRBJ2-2	TGTGCCAGCAGTCGGCAGGGGTCCTACACCGGGGAGCTGTTTTTT	CASSRQGSYTGELFF
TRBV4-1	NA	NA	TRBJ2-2	TGCGCCAGCAGCCAAGATCTCCTAGCCCGCGGGGAGCCGTTTTTT	CASSQDLLARGEPFF
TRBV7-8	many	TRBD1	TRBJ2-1	TGTGCCAGCAGCCCCACCTGGCGGGACAGGCCGGAGCAGTTCTTC	CASSPTWRDRPEQFF
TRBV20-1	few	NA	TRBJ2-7	TGCAGTGCTAAGCCCCCCCTCTACGAGCAGTACTTC	CSAKPPLYEQYF
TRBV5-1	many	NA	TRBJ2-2	TGCGCCAGCAGCTTGGAATGGATAGGCGGGGAGCTGTTTTTT	CASSLEWIGGELFF
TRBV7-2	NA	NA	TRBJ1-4	TGTGCCAGCAGCATATTCCGGGGGCCGTGGTTTTTT	CASSIFRGPWFF
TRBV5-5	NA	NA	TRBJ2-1	TGTGCCAGCAGCTTGGACGCCAGCCTGAGCTCCTACAATGAGCAGTTCTTC	CASSLDASLSSYNEQFF
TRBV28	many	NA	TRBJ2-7	TGTGCCAGCAGCTTGAAGGGCCACGAGCAGTACTTC	CASSLKGHEQYF
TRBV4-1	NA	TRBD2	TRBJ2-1	TGCGCCAGCAGCCAACCTAGCGGACACTACCCCTACAATGAGCAGTTCTTC	CASSQPSGHYPYNEQFF
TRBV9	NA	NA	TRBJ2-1	TGTGCCAGCAGCGTAGGTTCTCGTATAGCCAATGAGCAGTTCTTC	CASSVGSRIANEQFF
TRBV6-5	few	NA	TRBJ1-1	TGTGCCAGCAGTTACCGTTCGTCGAGAGGAGCGAACACTGAAGCTTTCTTT	CASSYRSSRGANTEAFF
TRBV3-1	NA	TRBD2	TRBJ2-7	TGTGCCAGCAGCCTGAGGAGTAGCGGGCCTTACGAGCAGTACTTC	CASSLRSSGPYEQYF
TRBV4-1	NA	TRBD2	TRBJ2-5	TGCGCCAGCAGCCAAGTCGGCGGGGGGGGCTTGAAGACCCAGTACTTC	CASSQVGGGGLKTQYF
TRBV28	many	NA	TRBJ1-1	TGTGCCAGCAGTTTGGGAGGGGATGACACTGAAGCTTTCTTT	CASSLGGDDTEAFF
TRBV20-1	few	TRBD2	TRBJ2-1	TGCAGTGCTTGGACTAGCGGGAGCTCCTACAATGAGCAGTTCTTC	CSAWTSGSSYNEQFF
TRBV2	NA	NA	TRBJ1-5	TGTGCCAGCAGCGGGACTAAATTGGCGGATACGCAGCATTTT	CASSGTKLADTQHF
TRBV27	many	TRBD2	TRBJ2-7	TGTGCCAGCAGTTCCCTGCTAGCGGGAGTCGGCGAGCAGTACTTC	CASSSLLAGVGEQYF
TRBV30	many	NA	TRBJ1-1	TGTGCCTGGACCCGATTGGGGGCACCGTGGGAAGCTTTCTTT	CAWTRLGAPWEAFF
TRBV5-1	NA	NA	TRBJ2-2	TGCGCCAGCAGCCTCCGCCCGGGAATGAACACCGGGGAGCTGTTTTTT	CASSLRPGMNTGELFF
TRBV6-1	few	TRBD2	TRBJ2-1	TGTGCCAGCAGTGACAAGTTGGCTAGCGGGAGGTCGCCCTCGGTTGAGCAGTTCTTC	CASSDKLASGRSPSVEQFF
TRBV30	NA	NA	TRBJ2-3	TGTGCCTGGAGTGTATGGGGTGGAGGGACAGATACGCAGTATTTT	CAWSVWGGGTDTQYF
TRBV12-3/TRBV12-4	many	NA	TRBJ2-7	TGTGCCAGCAGTCCCCGTGCGGTCCAGGAGGAGCAGTACTTC	CASSPRAVQEEQYF
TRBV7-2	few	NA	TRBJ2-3	TGTGCCAGCAGCTTACACGGGAGTGGGGGCACAGATACGCAGTATTTT	CASSLHGSGGTDTQYF
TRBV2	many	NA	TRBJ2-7	TGTGCCAGCAGTGAAGCTAGGGTTGCTTACTACGAGCAGTACTTC	CASSEARVAYYEQYF
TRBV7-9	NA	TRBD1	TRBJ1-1	TGTGCCAGCAGCTTAGGCGGGACAGCCCCGTGGAGCTTCTTT	CASSLGGTAPWSFF
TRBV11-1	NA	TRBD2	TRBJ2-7	TGTGCCAGCAGCTTGGGACTAGCGGGAATCTACAAGCAGTACTTC	CASSLGLAGIYKQYF
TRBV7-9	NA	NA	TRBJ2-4	TGTGCCAGCAGCCCTCCAGTCGTAGCCAAAAACATTCAGTACTTC	CASSPPVVAKNIQYF
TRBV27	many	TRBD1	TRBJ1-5	TGTGCCAGCAGTTTACACAGGGGCGAGGGTCAGCCCCAGCATTTT	CASSLHRGEGQPQHF
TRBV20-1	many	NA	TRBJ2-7	TGCAGTGCTAGAGGGGGGGGGCCGAAGCAGTACTTC	CSARGGGPKQYF
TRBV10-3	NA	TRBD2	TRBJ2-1	TGTGCCATCAGTGAAGGTCTAGCGGGCTACAATGAGCAGTTCTTC	CAISEGLAGYNEQFF